This T cell receptor (beta chain) was sequenced during a study of blood T cell repertoires in COVID-19. Across the whole study: T cells, B-cell-depleted T cells, or PBMCs provided the cDNA or gDNA that served as material.

This CDR3 contains 14 residues. Between the trimmed V and J ends, which lost 6 bases and 2 bases, there was a span of 12 bases. Germline loops: CDR1 ENHRY, CDR2 SYGVKD. TCRdb's copy holds only in-frame clones and misses some; the assay was immunoSEQ multiplex PCR. The table has 350,000 to 450,000 clones, over 75% seen once; the top ten hold 0.95% to 1.2%. Sequencing was done on a sample of PBMCs or T cells enriched from blood (not recorded which). The V call is TRBV10-3, the J call TRBJ2-3; D uncertain. The clonotype was recovered from a man between 25 and 39 years old who had recovered from COVID-19. The CDR3 spells CAISSLGPTDTQYF. CDR3 bases: TGTGCCATCAGCTCCCTAGGCCCCACAGATACGCAGTATTTT.